One sample yielded the 22 T cell receptor beta chains listed below, sequenced in a study of T cell changes during pregnancy in multiple sclerosis. Profiling relied on immunoSEQ multiplex PCR, and the TCRdb table lists in-frame clones only, not all of them. The sample yields 45,000 to 55,000 clones, about 91% seen once. The sequencing here drew on peripheral blood, taken after pregnancy. The origin of the receptors is a female donor with multiple sclerosis, enrolled in a pregnancy study.

The chain joins TRBV9 to TRBJ2-3; unclear D gene. This CDR3 region has 15 residues. V gave up 0 bases and J gave up 0 bases, with 8 bases separating them. Germline V CDR1 and CDR2: SGDLS, YYNGEE. The CDR3: CASSVDAYSTDTQYF. CDR3 coding DNA: TGTGCCAGCAGCGTAGACGCGTATAGCACAGATACGCAGTATTTT.

The chain has TRBV19 and TRBJ1-1, with 7 nucleotides matching TRBD1. This CDR3 spans 15 amino acids. V lost 0 bases and J lost 3; bases outside the gene matches: 4. Germline V lookup: CDR1 LNHDA, CDR2 SQIVND (reference sequence). This chain's CDR3 is CASSIDRQGYTEAFF. As DNA, the CDR3 is TGTGCCAGTAGTATAGATCGACAGGGATACACTGAAGCTTTCTTT.

The chain employs TRBV19 and TRBJ1-1; the match to TRBD1 covers 8 bases. The CDR3 consists of 15 residues. V lost 4 bases to trimming and J lost 2 bases; unmatched junction nucleotides: 6. CDR1 and CDR2 (germline): LNHDA, SQIVND (reference sequence). DNA for the CDR3: TGTGCCAGTAGTACGAGGACAGGGCTTAACACTGAAGCTTTCTTT. This gives the protein CASSTRTGLNTEAFF.

This clone was recorded only once. The chain carries TRBV9 and TRBJ2-1, with D perhaps matching TRBD1 (6 bases). Germline loops: CDR1 SGDLS, CDR2 YYNGEE. The CDR3 is made up of 16 amino acids. V was trimmed by 0 bases and J by 0 bases, leaving 10 bases between them. The chain's CDR3 is CASSVEWGHSYNEQFF. The CDR3 DNA is TGTGCCAGCAGCGTAGAATGGGGGCACTCCTACAATGAGCAGTTCTTC.

The rearrangement joins TRBV7-3 to TRBJ2-2; TRBD1 matches 9 bases. With 5 bases clipped from V and 1 base from J, the junction kept 11 bases outside the gene matches. Germline V gene lookup returns CDR1 SGHTA and CDR2 FQGTGA. This CDR3 has 18 amino acids. The CDR3 loop is CASSDHIATGGNTGELFF. In DNA form, the CDR3 reads TGTGCCAGCAGCGACCATATTGCGACAGGGGGGAACACCGGGGAGCTGTTTTTT.

The CDR3 DNA follows: TGTGCCAGCAGCGCAACATCTGGGGGGTGGAATCAGCCCCAGCATTTT. The encoded protein is CASSATSGGWNQPQHF. The chain has TRBV5-6 and TRBJ1-5; the D gene is possibly TRBD1 (5 bases). V lost 4 bases and J 4 bases, leaving 18 bases between the germline ends. Germline V lookup: CDR1 SGHDT, CDR2 YYEEEE. The CDR3 sequence is 16 residues long.

This chain links TRBV18 with TRBJ1-5; no clear D. V was shortened by 2 bases and J by 4 bases, with 9 bases between the two germline ends. Germline V CDR1 and CDR2: KGHSH, LQKENI. The CDR3 totals 14 residues. The CDR3 reads CASSPVRTNQPQHF. The CDR3 DNA sequence: TGTGCCAGCTCACCAGTACGTACTAATCAGCCCCAGCATTTT.

This chain links TRBV6-6 with TRBJ1-2; D not resolved. The V gene's germline CDR1 is MNHNY and CDR2 SVGAGI (reference sequence). V was pared by 3 bases and J by 10 bases, with 12 bases between. The CDR3 spans 12 residues. For the CDR3, the DNA is TGTGCCAGCAGTTATGGATCGGTAGCCTACACCTTC. It translates to CASSYGSVAYTF.

This rearrangement joins TRBV6-1 to TRBJ2-1; possible D gene TRBD1, 5 bases. CDR1 MNHNS and CDR2 SASEGT come from the germline V gene. Between the trimmed V and J ends, which lost 0 bases and 6 bases, there was a span of 9 bases. This CDR3 comprises 14 residues. The CDR3 is CASSEAGVGNEQFF. For the CDR3, the DNA is TGTGCCAGCAGTGAAGCAGGGGTGGGCAATGAGCAGTTCTTC.

The V call is TRBV20-1, the J call TRBJ2-4; D is unresolved. CDR1 and CDR2 (germline): DFQATT, SNEGSKA (reference sequence). V was cut by 5 bases and J by 0 bases, with 2 bases left in between. The CDR3 has 11 amino acids. The CDR3 bases are TGCAGTGCTCTAGCCAAAAACATTCAGTACTTC. Its protein is CSALAKNIQYF.

The rearrangement uses TRBV19 and TRBJ1-2; 9 bases are shared with TRBD1. Trimming cost V 6 bases and J 3 bases; bases outside gene matches: 8. The germline CDR1 and CDR2 sequences are LNHDA and SQIVND (reference sequence). The CDR3 is 15 residues long. This CDR3 is CASRLGQGLHYGYTF. CDR3 DNA sequence: TGTGCCAGTAGACTTGGACAGGGGCTTCACTATGGCTACACCTTC. Full variable domain (missing parts from reference TRBV19 and TRBJ1-2): DGGITQSPKYLFRKEGQNVTLSCEQNLNHDAMYWYRQDPGQGLRLIYYSQIVNDFQKGDIAEGYSVSREKKESFPLTVTSAQKNPTAFYLCASRLGQGLHYGYTFGSGTRLTVV.

The chain recombines TRBV6-5 with TRBJ1-5; TRBD1 agrees at 9 bases. Looked up from germline, CDR1 is MNHEY and CDR2 is SVGAGI. This CDR3 has 15 residues. The ends lost 4 bases at V and 0 bases at J; junction bases unmatched: 1. The CDR3 coding sequence is TGTGCCAGCAGTTCGGACAGGGGTAGCAATCAGCCCCAGCATTTT. This encodes CASSSDRGSNQPQHF.

V usage is TRBV14 and J usage is TRBJ1-4; D gene ambiguous. Between the trimmed V and J ends, which lost 0 bases and 3 bases, there was a span of 11 bases. Germline CDR1 and CDR2: SGHDN and FVKESK. The CDR3 totals 16 residues. Here the CDR3 DNA reads TGTGCCAGCAGCCAAGATTGGGCAGCCCCTAATGAAAAACTGTTTTTT. It yields the protein CASSQDWAAPNEKLFF.

The chain joins TRBV19 to TRBJ1-2, with TRBD1 identical over 10 bases. CDR1 is LNHDA, CDR2 SQIVND, per germline (reference sequence). There are 14 residues in the CDR3. V shed 6 bases, J shed 8 bases, and the junction held 9 bases outside the gene matches. Here the CDR3 DNA reads TGTGCCAGTAGAACGACAGGGGGCGAGAGCGGCTACACCTTC. Its protein product is CASRTTGGESGYTF.

The gene calls are TRBV5-6 and TRBJ2-1; D perhaps matches TRBD1 (5 bases). Trimming removed 0 bases from V and 5 bases from J, with 18 bases in between. CDR1 and CDR2 from the germline V gene are SGHDT and YYEEEE. The CDR3 has 17 amino acids. The DNA of the CDR3 is TGTGCCAGCAGCTTGGAAGGCAGGGAAGGGTTGGACAATGAGCAGTTCTTC. Protein sequence: CASSLEGREGLDNEQFF.

This chain joins TRBV7-2 and TRBJ2-7; D uncertain. This CDR3 contains 15 residues. From germline, CDR1 is SGHTA and CDR2 FQGNSA. Trimming stripped 1 base from V and 0 bases from J, with 10 bases between. DNA for the CDR3: TGTGCCAGCAGCTTAGGATCCTCCAGCTCCTACGAGCAGTACTTC. Its translation: CASSLGSSSSYEQYF.

The gene calls are TRBV11-1 and TRBJ2-2, with 7 bases aligning to TRBD1. Germline lookup yields CDR1 SGHAT and CDR2 FQDESV (reference sequence). V gave up 6 bases and J gave up 3 bases; unmatched junction bases: 4. CDR3 length: 14 residues. The chain's CDR3 is CASRRTGDTGELFF. The CDR3 DNA sequence: TGTGCCAGCAGGCGTACAGGGGACACCGGGGAGCTGTTTTTT.

This clone was counted a few times. The V call is TRBV7-9, the J call TRBJ1-1; TRBD1 is a possible D gene (6 bases). V was pared by 2 bases and J by 1 base, with 11 bases between. The CDR3 totals 15 residues. Germline CDR1 and CDR2: SEHNR and FQNEAQ (reference sequence). The CDR3 coding sequence is TGTGCCAGCAGCTTATCGGTGACAGGGAACACTGAAGCTTTCTTT. Protein product: CASSLSVTGNTEAFF.

The chain joins TRBV13 to TRBJ1-6, with a weak D call TRBD1 (6 bases). Looked up from germline, CDR1 is PRHDT and CDR2 is FYEKMQ (reference sequence). This CDR3 is 15 amino acids long. V was clipped by 4 bases and J by 5 bases, with 12 bases between them. Here the CDR3 DNA reads TGTGCCAGCAGCTCCAGGGGACCACATAATTCACCCCTCCACTTT. Its protein product is CASSSRGPHNSPLHF.

This clone was seen just once. This chain uses TRBV5-6 with TRBJ1-5; TRBD1 matches at 10 bases. Germline CDR1 is SGHDT and CDR2 is YYEEEE. This CDR3 contains 17 residues. Losses at the gene ends were 0 bases for V and 9 bases for J; bases not matched to a gene: 12. CDR3 sequence: CASSLGSPDRGLPPQHF. The CDR3 region has the DNA TGTGCCAGCAGCTTGGGGTCGCCTGACAGGGGGCTCCCGCCCCAGCATTTT.

V is TRBV6-1 and J is TRBJ2-3; TRBD2 agrees at 11 bases. CDR3 size: 17 residues. V gave up 0 bases and J gave up 8 bases; unmatched junction bases: 10. CDR1 and CDR2 (germline): MNHNS, SASEGT. The CDR3 loop is CASSEARLAGGQGTQYF. Written as DNA, the CDR3 is TGTGCCAGCAGTGAAGCTAGGCTAGCGGGGGGCCAGGGTACGCAGTATTTT.

The chain combines TRBV5-4 with TRBJ1-3; no clear D. The CDR3 spans 15 residues. Trimming took 1 base from V and 0 from J, leaving 8 bases between them. CDR1 and CDR2 (germline): SGHNT, YYREEE (reference sequence). CDR3 nucleotides: TGTGCCAGCAGCTTGTTCGGGAGCTCTGGAAACACCATATATTTT. Protein: CASSLFGSSGNTIYF.